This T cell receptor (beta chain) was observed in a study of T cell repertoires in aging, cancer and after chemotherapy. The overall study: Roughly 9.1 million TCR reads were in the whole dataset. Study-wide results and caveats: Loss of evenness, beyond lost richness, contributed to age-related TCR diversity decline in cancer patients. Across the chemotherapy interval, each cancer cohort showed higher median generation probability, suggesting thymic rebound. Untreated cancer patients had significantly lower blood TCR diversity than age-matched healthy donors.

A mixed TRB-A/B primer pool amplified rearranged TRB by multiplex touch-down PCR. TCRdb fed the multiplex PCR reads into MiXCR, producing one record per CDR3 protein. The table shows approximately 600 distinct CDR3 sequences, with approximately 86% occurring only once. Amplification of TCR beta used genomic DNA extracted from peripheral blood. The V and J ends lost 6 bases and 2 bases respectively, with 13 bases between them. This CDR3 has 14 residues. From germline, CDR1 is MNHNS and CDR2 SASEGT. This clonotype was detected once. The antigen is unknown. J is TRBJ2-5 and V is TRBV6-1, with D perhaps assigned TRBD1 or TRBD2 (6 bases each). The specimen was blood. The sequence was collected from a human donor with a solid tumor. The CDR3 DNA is TGTGCCAGCAGCGGGGGCCGGGGGCAAGAGACCCAGTACTTC. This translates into CASSGGRGQETQYF.